This T cell receptor beta chain emerged from a study of cytomegalovirus exposure and HLA in healthy donors. This clone was seen more than once but under ten times. The CDR3 is 14 amino acids. Germline V lookup: CDR1 MNHNY, CDR2 SVGAGI (reference sequence). Trimming took off 2 bases at V and 4 bases at J, with 8 bases between the two ends. The PCR used 60 Vbeta and 13 Jbeta primers. Generated by immunoSEQ multiplex PCR, the TCRdb table keeps only in-frame clones and is missing some. The data hold 150,000 to 200,000 clones, with roughly 84% observed a single time. The sample taken for sequencing was PBMCs. The chain joins TRBV6-6 to TRBJ1-4; perhaps TRBD1 as D (5 bases). This clonotype was sampled from a boy between 2 and 10 years old in good health and CMV-seronegative. Here the CDR3 reads CASSYRGFNEKLFF. CDR3 in DNA: TGTGCCAGCAGTTACAGGGGATTTAATGAAAAACTGTTTTTT.